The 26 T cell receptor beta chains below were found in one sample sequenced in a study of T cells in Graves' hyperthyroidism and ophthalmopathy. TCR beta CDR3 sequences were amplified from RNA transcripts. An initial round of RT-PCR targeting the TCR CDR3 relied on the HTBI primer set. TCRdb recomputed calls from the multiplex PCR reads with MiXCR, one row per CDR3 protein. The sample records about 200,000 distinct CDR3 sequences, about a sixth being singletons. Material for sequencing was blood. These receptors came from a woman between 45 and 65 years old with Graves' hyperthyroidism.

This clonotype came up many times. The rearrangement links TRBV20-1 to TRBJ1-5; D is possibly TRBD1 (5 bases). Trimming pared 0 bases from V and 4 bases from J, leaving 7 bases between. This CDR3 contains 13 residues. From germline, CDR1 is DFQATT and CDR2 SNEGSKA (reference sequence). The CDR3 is CSARDRGNQPQHF. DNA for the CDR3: TGCAGTGCTAGAGACCGGGGGAATCAGCCCCAGCATTTT.

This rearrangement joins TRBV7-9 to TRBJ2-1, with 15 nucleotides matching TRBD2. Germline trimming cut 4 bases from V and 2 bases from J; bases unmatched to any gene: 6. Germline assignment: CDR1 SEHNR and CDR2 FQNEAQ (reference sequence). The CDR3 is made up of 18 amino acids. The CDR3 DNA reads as TGTGCCAGCAGCTGGGGGACTAGCGGGAGGAGTCCCTACAATGAGCAGTTCTTC. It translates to CASSWGTSGRSPYNEQFF.

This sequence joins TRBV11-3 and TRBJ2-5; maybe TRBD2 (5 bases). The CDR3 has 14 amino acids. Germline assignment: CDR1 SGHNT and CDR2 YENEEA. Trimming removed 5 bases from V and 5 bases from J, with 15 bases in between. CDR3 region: CASSKSGLRETQYF. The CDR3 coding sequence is TGTGCCAGCAGCAAAAGCGGTCTCCGGGAGACCCAGTACTTC.

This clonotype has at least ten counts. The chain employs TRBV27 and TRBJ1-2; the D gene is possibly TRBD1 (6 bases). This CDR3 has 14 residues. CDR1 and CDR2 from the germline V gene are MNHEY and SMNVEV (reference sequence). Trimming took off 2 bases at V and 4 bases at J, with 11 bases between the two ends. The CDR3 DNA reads TGTGCCAGCAGTTTAATGCAGGGGTCCTATGGCTACACCTTC. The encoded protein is CASSLMQGSYGYTF.

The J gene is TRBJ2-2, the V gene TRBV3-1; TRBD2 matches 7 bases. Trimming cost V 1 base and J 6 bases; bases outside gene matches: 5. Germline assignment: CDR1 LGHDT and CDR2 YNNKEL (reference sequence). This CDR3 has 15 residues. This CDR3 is CASSQGSGGAGELFF. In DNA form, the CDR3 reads TGTGCCAGCAGCCAAGGATCGGGGGGTGCCGGGGAGCTGTTTTTT. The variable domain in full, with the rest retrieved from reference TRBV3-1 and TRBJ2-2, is DTAVSQTPKYLVTQMGNDKSIKCEQNLGHDTMYWYKQDSKKFLKIMFSYNNKELIINETVPNRFSPKSPDKAHLNLHINSLELGDSAVYFCASSQGSGGAGELFFGEGSRLTVL.

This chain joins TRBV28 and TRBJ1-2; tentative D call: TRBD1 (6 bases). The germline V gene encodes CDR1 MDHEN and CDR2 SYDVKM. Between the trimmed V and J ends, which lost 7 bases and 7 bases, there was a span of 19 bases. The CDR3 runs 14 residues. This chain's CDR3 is CASTPAGDSGGYTF. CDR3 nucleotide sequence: TGTGCCAGCACCCCGGCAGGGGATTCAGGTGGCTACACCTTC.

The CDR3 spells CSVEGIGGDGELFF. The CDR3 coding sequence is TGCAGCGTTGAAGGGATTGGAGGGGACGGGGAGCTGTTTTTT. The genes are TRBV29-1 and TRBJ2-2; TRBD2 might be the D (6 bases). V was pared by 1 base and J by 7 bases, with 13 bases between. The CDR3 runs to 14 residues. Per the germline V gene, CDR1 is SQVTM and CDR2 is ANQGSEA.

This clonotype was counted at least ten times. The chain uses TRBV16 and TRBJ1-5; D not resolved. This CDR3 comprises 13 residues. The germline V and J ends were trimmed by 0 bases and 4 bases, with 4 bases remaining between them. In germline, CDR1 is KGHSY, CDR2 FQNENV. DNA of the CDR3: TGTGCCAGCAGCCAATCTCAGAATCAGCCCCAGCATTTT. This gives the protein CASSQSQNQPQHF.

CDR3 bases: TGTGCCAGCAGTTACTTCGGTGGAGCGACGTCCTACGAGCAGTACTTC. This gives the protein CASSYFGGATSYEQYF. V is TRBV6-6 and J is TRBJ2-7; D remains unclear. Germline CDR1 is MNHNY and CDR2 is SVGAGI (reference sequence). The CDR3 length is 16 residues. Deletions cut 1 base from V and 1 base from J, with 14 bases between.

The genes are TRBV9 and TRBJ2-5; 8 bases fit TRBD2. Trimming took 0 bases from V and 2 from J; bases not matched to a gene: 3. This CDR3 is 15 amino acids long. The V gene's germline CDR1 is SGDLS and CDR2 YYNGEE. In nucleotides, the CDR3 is TGTGCCAGCAGCGTAGATGCGGGAGGACAAGAGACCCAGTACTTC. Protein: CASSVDAGGQETQYF.

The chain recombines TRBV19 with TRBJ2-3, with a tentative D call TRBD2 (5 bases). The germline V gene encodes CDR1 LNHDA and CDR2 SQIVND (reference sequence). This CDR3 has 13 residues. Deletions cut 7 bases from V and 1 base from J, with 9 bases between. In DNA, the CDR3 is TGTGCCAGTAAAGCGGATGGCACAGATACGCAGTATTTT. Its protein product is CASKADGTDTQYF.

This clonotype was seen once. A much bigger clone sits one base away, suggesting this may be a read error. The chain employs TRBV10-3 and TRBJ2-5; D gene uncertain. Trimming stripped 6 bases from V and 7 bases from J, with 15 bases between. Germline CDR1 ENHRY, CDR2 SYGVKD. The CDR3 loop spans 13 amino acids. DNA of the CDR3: TGTGCCATCAGAGAAATTGAAGGCGGGACCCAGTACTTC. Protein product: CAIREIEGGTQYF.

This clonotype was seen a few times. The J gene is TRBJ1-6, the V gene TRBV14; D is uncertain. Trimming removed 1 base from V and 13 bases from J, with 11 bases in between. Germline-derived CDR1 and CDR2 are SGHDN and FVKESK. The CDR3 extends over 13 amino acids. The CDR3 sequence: CASSQGGLPPLHF. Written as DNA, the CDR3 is TGTGCCAGCAGCCAAGGCGGTCTGCCGCCCCTCCACTTT.

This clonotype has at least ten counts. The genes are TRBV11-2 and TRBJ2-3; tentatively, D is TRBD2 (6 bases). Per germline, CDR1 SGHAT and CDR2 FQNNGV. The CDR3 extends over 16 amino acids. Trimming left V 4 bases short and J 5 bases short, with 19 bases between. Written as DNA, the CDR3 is TGTGCCAGCAGCTACACGGCGGGGCCGCAGGGAGATACGCAGTATTTT. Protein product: CASSYTAGPQGDTQYF.

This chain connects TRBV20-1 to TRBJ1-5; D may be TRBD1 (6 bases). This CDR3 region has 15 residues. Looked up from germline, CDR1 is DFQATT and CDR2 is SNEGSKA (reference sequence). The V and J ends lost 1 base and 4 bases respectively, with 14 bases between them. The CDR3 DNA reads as TGCAGTGCTAGAGTCCTAGCGGACAGTAATCAGCCCCAGCATTTT. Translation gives CSARVLADSNQPQHF.

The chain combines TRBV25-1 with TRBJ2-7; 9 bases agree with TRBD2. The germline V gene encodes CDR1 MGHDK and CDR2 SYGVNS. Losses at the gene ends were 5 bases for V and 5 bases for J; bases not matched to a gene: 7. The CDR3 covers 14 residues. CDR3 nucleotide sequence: TGTGCCAGCAGTTTAGCGGGAGCTAGGGACGAGCAGTACTTC. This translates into CASSLAGARDEQYF.

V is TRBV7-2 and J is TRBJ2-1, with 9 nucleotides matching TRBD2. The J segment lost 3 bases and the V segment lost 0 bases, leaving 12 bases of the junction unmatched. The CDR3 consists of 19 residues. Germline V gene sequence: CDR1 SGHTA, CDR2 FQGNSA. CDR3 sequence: CASSLAQAGLAPVYNEQFF. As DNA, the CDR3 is TGTGCCAGCAGCTTAGCCCAGGCCGGACTAGCGCCTGTCTACAATGAGCAGTTCTTC.

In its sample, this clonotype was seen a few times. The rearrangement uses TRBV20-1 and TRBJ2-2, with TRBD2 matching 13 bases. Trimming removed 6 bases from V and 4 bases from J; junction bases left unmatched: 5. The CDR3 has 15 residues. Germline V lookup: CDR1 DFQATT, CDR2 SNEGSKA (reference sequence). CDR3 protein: CSAGLAGEGTGELFF. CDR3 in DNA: TGCAGTGCCGGACTAGCGGGAGAGGGCACCGGGGAGCTGTTTTTT.

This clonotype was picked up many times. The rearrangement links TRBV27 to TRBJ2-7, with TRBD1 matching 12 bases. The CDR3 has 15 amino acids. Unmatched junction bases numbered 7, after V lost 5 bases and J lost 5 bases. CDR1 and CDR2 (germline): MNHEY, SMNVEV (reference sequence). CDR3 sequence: CASSPEGQGAHEQYF. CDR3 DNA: TGTGCCAGCAGTCCAGAGGGACAGGGGGCTCACGAGCAGTACTTC.

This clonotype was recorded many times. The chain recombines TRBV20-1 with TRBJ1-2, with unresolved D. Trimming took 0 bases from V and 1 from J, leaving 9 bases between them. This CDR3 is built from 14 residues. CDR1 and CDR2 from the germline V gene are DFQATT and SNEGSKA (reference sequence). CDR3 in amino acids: CSARDPGINYGYTF. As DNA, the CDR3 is TGCAGTGCTAGAGATCCGGGCATTAACTATGGCTACACCTTC.

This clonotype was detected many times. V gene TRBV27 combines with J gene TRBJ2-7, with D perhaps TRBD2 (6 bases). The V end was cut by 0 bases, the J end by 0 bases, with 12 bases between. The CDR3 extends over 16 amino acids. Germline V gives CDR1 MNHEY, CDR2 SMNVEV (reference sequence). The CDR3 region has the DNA TGTGCCAGCAGTTTATCGGGGCGGGGTAGCTCCTACGAGCAGTACTTC. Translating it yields CASSLSGRGSSYEQYF.

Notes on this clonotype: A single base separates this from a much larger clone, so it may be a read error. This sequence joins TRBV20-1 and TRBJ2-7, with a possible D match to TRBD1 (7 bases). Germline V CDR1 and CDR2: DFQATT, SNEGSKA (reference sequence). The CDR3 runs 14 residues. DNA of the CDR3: TGCAGTGGGGTCAACAGGGGAGGTTTCTACGAGCAGTGCTTC. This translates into CSGVNRGGFYEQCF.

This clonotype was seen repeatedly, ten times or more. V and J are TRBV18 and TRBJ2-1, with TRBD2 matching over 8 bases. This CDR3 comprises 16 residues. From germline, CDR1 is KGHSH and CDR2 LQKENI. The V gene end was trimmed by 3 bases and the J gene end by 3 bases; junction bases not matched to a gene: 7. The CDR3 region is CASSPGLGGFYNEQFF. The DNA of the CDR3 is TGTGCCAGCTCACCGGGACTAGGAGGGTTCTACAATGAGCAGTTCTTC.

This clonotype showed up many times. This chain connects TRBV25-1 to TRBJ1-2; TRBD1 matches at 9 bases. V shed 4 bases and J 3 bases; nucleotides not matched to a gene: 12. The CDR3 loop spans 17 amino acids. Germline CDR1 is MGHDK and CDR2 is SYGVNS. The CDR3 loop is CASSAYWTGVDYYGYTF. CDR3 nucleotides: TGTGCCAGCAGTGCCTATTGGACAGGGGTTGATTACTATGGCTACACCTTC.

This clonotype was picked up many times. CDR3 DNA: TGTGCCAGCAGTTACCTGGGACAGTTGAGCGAGCAGTACTTC. Amino acid sequence: CASSYLGQLSEQYF. This chain uses TRBV6-1 with TRBJ2-7, with TRBD1 identical over 7 bases. CDR1 and CDR2 (germline): MNHNS, SASEGT. The J segment lost 6 bases and the V segment lost 5 bases, leaving 10 bases of the junction unmatched. CDR3 length equals 14 residues.

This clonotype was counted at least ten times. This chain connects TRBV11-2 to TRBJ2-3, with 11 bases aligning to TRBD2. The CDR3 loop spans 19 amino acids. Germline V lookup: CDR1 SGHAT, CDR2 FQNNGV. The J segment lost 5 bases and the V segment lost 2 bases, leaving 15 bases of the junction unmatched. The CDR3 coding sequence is TGTGCCAGCAGCTTAATTCCTAGCGGGAGGCCGGGCCAGGGAGATACGCAGTATTTT. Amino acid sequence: CASSLIPSGRPGQGDTQYF.